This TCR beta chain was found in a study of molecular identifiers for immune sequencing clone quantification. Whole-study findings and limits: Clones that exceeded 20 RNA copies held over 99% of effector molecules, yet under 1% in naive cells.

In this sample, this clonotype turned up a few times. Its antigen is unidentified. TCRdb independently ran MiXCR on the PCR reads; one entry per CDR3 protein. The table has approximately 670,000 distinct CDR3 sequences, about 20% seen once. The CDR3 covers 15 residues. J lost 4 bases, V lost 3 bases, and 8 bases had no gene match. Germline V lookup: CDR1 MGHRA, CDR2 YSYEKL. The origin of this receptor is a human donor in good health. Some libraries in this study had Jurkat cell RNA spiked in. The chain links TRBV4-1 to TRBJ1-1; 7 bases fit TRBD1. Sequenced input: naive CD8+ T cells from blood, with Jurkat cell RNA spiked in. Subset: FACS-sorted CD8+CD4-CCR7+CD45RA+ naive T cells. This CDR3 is CASSQARGGGTEAFF. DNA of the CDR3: TGCGCCAGCAGCCAGGCCAGGGGGGGGGGCACTGAAGCTTTCTTT.